Below, 27 T cell receptor beta chains from the same sample are listed, as sequenced in a study of tumor-infiltrating lymphocytes in primary liver carcinoma. Each 20-30 mg portion of unsorted bulk tissue served as the source for co-extraction of RNA and DNA. TCR beta cDNA was made from 500 ng total RNA with a constant-region primer. A slightly modified ARM-PCR protocol with three nested multiplex PCR rounds produced these TCR beta libraries. Two initial PCR rounds of about 10 cycles each paired TRBV1-TRBV30 forward primers with a C-beta reverse primer. TCRdb re-derived calls from the multiplex PCR reads in MiXCR, one entry per CDR3 protein. The profile shows under 85,000 distinct CDR3 sequences, approximately 72% of them singletons. The sample was liver tumor tissue from sampling region 1. Documented subset: tumor region T1, superior pole. The receptors come from a man aged 35 to 55 with primary liver carcinoma and hepatitis B virus infection.

A word on this clonotype: A clone one base away is much larger, so this may be a read error. The CDR3 is CASSLLSGEGGHNEQFF. CDR3 in DNA: TGTGCCAGCAGTTTACTATCGGGAGAAGGTGGCCACAATGAGCAGTTCTTC. The V call is TRBV6-4, the J call TRBJ2-1, with TRBD2 as a possible D gene (6 bases). V gave up 5 bases and J gave up 5 bases, with 22 bases separating them. From germline, CDR1 is MRHNA and CDR2 SNTAGT. The CDR3 has 17 residues.

In this sample, this clonotype turned up once. One junction end does not reproduce the germline sequence, and a read error may be involved. This sequence joins TRBV12-3 or TRBV12-4 and TRBJ1-2; D is possibly TRBD1 (6 bases). The CDR3 is 15 residues long. CDR3 coding DNA: TGTGCCAGCAGTTTAAGGGACAAGCCCATCTATGGCTACCCCTTC. Translation gives CASSLRDKPIYGYPF.

With regard to this clonotype: This clone may be a read error of a much larger clone one base away. V gene TRBV7-8 combines with J gene TRBJ2-5, with D hard to call. This CDR3 contains 13 residues. Germline lookup yields CDR1 SGHVS and CDR2 FQNEAQ. The V and J ends lost 2 bases and 5 bases respectively, with 9 bases between them. The CDR3 sequence is CASSLLFEETQYF. The CDR3 DNA reads as TGTGCCAGCAGCTTATTGTTTGAGGAGACCCAGTACTTC.

Details on this clonotype: An end of the junction does not agree with germline; a read error may underlie this. The J gene is TRBJ1-1, the V gene TRBV10-3; D is uncertain. The germline V gene encodes CDR1 ENHRY and CDR2 SYGVKD. This CDR3 contains 13 residues. The CDR3 nucleotides are TGTGCCATCAGTGAGTCACAGAACATTGAAGCTTTCTTT. This gives the protein CAISESQNIEAFF.

This clonotype was detected a few times. V and J are TRBV6-5 and TRBJ1-3, with 8 bases fitting TRBD1. The CDR3 spans 14 residues. The V segment lost 6 bases and the J segment 8 bases; nucleotides outside the gene matches: 9. The germline V gene has CDR1 MNHEY and CDR2 SVGAGI. The CDR3 reads CASRVTGVSYTIYF. The CDR3 bases are TGTGCCAGCAGGGTGACAGGGGTCTCATACACCATATATTTT.

The chain joins TRBV7-8 to TRBJ2-2, with D possibly matching TRBD1 (5 bases). Trimming pared 8 bases from V and 4 bases from J, leaving 23 bases between. CDR3 size: 17 residues. Germline values: CDR1 SGHVS, CDR2 FQNEAQ. The CDR3 coding sequence is TGTGCCAGCGGCGTCTCCAGAAGGGGATTTATCACCGGGGAGCTGTTTTTT. It codes for CASGVSRRGFITGELFF.

Concerning this clonotype: A clone one base away is much larger, so this may be a read error. The chain has TRBV5-5 and TRBJ2-5; D possibly corresponds to TRBD2 (6 bases). The CDR3 spans 13 residues. From germline, CDR1 is SGHKS and CDR2 YYEKEE (reference sequence). The CDR3 loop reads CASSLAGEEIQYF. CDR3 bases: TGTGCCAGCAGCTTGGCGGGAGAGGAGATCCAGTACTTC.

This clonotype was recorded many times. The chain's CDR3 is CASSQDPRGRGGDTIYF. In nucleotides, the CDR3 is TGCGCCAGCAGCCAAGATCCGAGGGGCAGGGGAGGGGACACCATATATTTT. V is TRBV4-1 and J is TRBJ1-3; the D gene is possibly TRBD1 (6 bases). Trimming cost V 0 bases and J 8 bases, with 20 bases left between them. The CDR3 contains 17 residues. CDR1 is MGHRA, CDR2 YSYEKL, per germline.

V usage is TRBV10-3 and J usage is TRBJ2-1, with D unclear. The CDR3 totals 15 residues. Trimming stripped 7 bases from V and 7 bases from J, with 20 bases between. Per the germline V gene, CDR1 is ENHRY and CDR2 is SYGVKD. CDR3 DNA: TGTGCCATCATTGAAGAGACTCAGTGGGGAAATGAGCAGTTCTTC. This encodes CAIIEETQWGNEQFF.

This clonotype occurred many times. CDR3 in DNA: TGTGCCAGCAGCCAAGGAAGGCGTGCCATCGGTAATGAGCAGTTCTTC. It specifies CASSQGRRAIGNEQFF. V gene TRBV4-2 combines with J gene TRBJ2-1, with D hard to call. Germline CDR1 LGHNA, CDR2 YNFKEQ. This CDR3 region has 16 residues. V lost 1 base to trimming and J lost 7 bases, with 17 bases between them.

The rearrangement joins TRBV19 to TRBJ2-6; D gene ambiguous. The CDR3 has 12 amino acids. Deletions cut 5 bases from V and 4 bases from J, with 3 bases between. The V gene's germline CDR1 is LNHDA and CDR2 SQIVND (reference sequence). CDR3 bases: TGTGCCAGTAGTTCCGGGGCCAACGTCCTGACTTTC. Encoded protein: CASSSGANVLTF.

This clonotype was picked up a small number of times. V gene TRBV27 combines with J gene TRBJ2-4; 8 bases agree with TRBD1. The CDR3 spans 12 residues. With 9 bases clipped from V and 5 bases from J, the junction kept 3 bases outside the gene matches. CDR1 and CDR2 (germline): MNHEY, SMNVEV (reference sequence). The CDR3 DNA follows: TGTGCCAGTCAGGGGGCGGAAAACATTCAGTACTTC. Translated: CASQGAENIQYF.

With respect to this clonotype: Given the absence of the conserved phenylalanine or tryptophan at the CDR3 end, a read error is likely. The rearrangement uses TRBV10-3 and TRBJ2-5, with a possible D match to TRBD2 (6 bases). CDR1 is ENHRY, CDR2 SYGVKD, per germline. This CDR3 is built from 12 residues. CDR3 amino acids: CAVRRVGETQYL. In DNA form, the CDR3 reads TGTGCCGTCAGGAGGGTGGGGGAGACCCAGTACTTA.

This clonotype has more than one count but fewer than ten. One end of the junction varies from germline; a read error may be responsible. The V and J genes are TRBV5-1 and TRBJ2-5; D is possibly TRBD1 or TRBD2 (5 bases each). CDR1 SGHRS and CDR2 YFSETQ come from the germline V gene. This CDR3 is 12 amino acids long. The chain's CDR3 is CASSLGRETQYF. DNA of the CDR3: TGCGCCAGTAGCTTGGGACGAGAGACCCAGTACTTC. The whole variable domain, remainder taken from reference TRBV5-1 and TRBJ2-5, is KAGVTQTPRYLIKTRGQQVTLSCSPISGHRSVSWYQQTPGQGLQFLFEYFSETQRNKGNFPGRFSGRQFSNSRSEMNVSTLELGDSALYLCASSLGRETQYFGPGTRLLVL.

On this clonotype itself: An end of the junction differs from the germline gene, which may be a read error. V is TRBV29-1 and J is TRBJ2-1; D remains unclear. Germline CDR1 SQVTM, CDR2 ANQGSEA. This CDR3 has 12 residues. In DNA form, the CDR3 reads TGCAGCGTTGCTTGCGGCTACAATGAGCAGTTTTTC. This gives the protein CSVACGYNEQFF.

Regarding this clonotype: One junction end does not reproduce the germline sequence, and a read error may be involved. The chain uses TRBV6-1 and TRBJ2-6; D is undetermined. The germline V gene encodes CDR1 MNHNS and CDR2 SASEGT. This CDR3 has 15 amino acids. Here the CDR3 DNA reads TGTGCCATCAGTGAAGTCAGCTCTGGGGCCAACGTCCTGACTTTC. Encoded protein: CAISEVSSGANVLTF.

In regard to this clonotype: At one end the junction does not follow the germline gene, possibly because of a read error. The V gene is TRBV4-1, the J gene TRBJ2-1; unclear D gene. The CDR3 loop spans 15 amino acids. Per the germline V gene, CDR1 is MGHRA and CDR2 is YSYEKL. DNA for the CDR3: TGCGCCAGCAGCCAAAGAGGCCTACGAGGCCATGAGCTGTTCTTC. It yields the protein CASSQRGLRGHELFF.

This clonotype was counted ten times or more. The V and J genes are TRBV19 and TRBJ2-4, with a possible D match to TRBD2 (5 bases). CDR3 length: 14 amino acids. The germline V and J ends were trimmed by 3 bases and 6 bases, with 12 bases remaining between them. Germline CDR1 and CDR2: LNHDA and SQIVND (reference sequence). Written as DNA, the CDR3 is TGTGCCAGTAGTATGAGGGCTGTTGCAAACATTCAGTACTTC. Its protein product is CASSMRAVANIQYF.

As for this clonotype: A read error may account for a junction end that differs from germline. The chain couples TRBV29-1 to TRBJ1-2; tentatively, D is TRBD1 (5 bases). The CDR3 loop spans 12 amino acids. Germline V gene lookup returns CDR1 SQVTM and CDR2 ANQGSEA. The CDR3 region is CSVGWGLCGYTF. CDR3 sequence (DNA): TGCAGCGTCGGCTGGGGGTTGTGTGGCTATACCTTC. Drawing the rest from reference TRBV29-1 and TRBJ1-2, the complete variable domain is SAVISQKPSRDICQRGTSLTIQCQVDSQVTMMFWYRQQPGQSLTLIATANQGSEATYESGFVIDKFPISRPNLTFSTLTVSNMSPEDSSIYLCSVGWGLCGYTFGSGTRLTVV.

In the case of this clonotype: One end of the junction does not line up with germline, which may come from a read error. This sequence joins TRBV10-2 and TRBJ2-1; D gene unclear. Germline V gene lookup returns CDR1 WSHSY and CDR2 SAAADI. There are 16 residues in the CDR3. CDR3 sequence (DNA): TGCGCCAGCAGTCTCACTACCTGGAGCTTCTACAATGAGCAGCTCTTC. Translated: CASSLTTWSFYNEQLF.

Turning to this clonotype: One end of the junction does not line up with germline, which may come from a read error. The chain uses TRBV29-1 and TRBJ2-7, with D perhaps matching TRBD2 (5 bases). Germline V gene data show CDR1 as SQVTM and CDR2 as ANQGSEA. The CDR3 length is 13 residues. CDR3 DNA sequence: TGCAGTATTGGAAGCGGTGCGTCCCACGAGCAGTCCTTC. Amino acids: CSIGSGASHEQSF.

In its sample, this clonotype was seen many times. The chain uses TRBV12-3 or TRBV12-4 and TRBJ1-6; maybe TRBD1 (5 bases). The CDR3 contains 15 residues. V gave up 5 bases and J gave up 12 bases, with 20 bases separating them. The CDR3 loop reads CASSHDREGRVPLHF. The CDR3 coding sequence is TGTGCCAGCAGTCACGATAGGGAGGGGAGAGTACCCCTCCACTTT.

This clonotype was seen many times. J is TRBJ2-2 and V is TRBV5-4; D ambiguous. Germline CDR1 is SGHNT and CDR2 is YYREEE (reference sequence). V shed 4 bases and J shed 6 bases, with 10 bases lying between them. This CDR3 has 13 residues. The DNA for the CDR3 is TGTGCCAGCAGCCTGATGCTGGCCGGGGAGCTGTTTTTT. Its translation is CASSLMLAGELFF.

As to this clonotype: Mismatch with germline at one junction end may stem from a read error. The gene calls are TRBV4-1 and TRBJ2-5; 14 bases fit TRBD2. CDR1 and CDR2 (germline): MGHRA, YSYEKL. The CDR3 is made up of 18 amino acids. The CDR3 coding sequence is TGCGCCAACAGCGAACGCGGACTAGCGGGAGGTTTTGCAGAGACCCAGTACTTC. It encodes CANSERGLAGGFAETQYF.

Comment on this clonotype: The junction and the germline gene differ at one end; a read error may be behind it. J is TRBJ2-1 and V is TRBV7-8, with 7 bases aligning to TRBD1. CDR3 length: 11 amino acids. CDR1 and CDR2 (germline): SGHVS, FQNEAQ. This chain's CDR3 is CVSRGYNGQFF. In nucleotides, the CDR3 is TGTGTCAGCAGGGGGTACAATGGGCAGTTCTTC.

A few counts support this clonotype. A single base separates this from a much larger clone, so it may be a read error. The chain couples TRBV14 to TRBJ2-7, with 9 bases lining up with TRBD2. The CDR3 extends over 15 amino acids. Per the germline V gene, CDR1 is SGHDN and CDR2 is FVKESK. CDR3 residues: CPSSRASGVAYEQYF. The DNA of the CDR3 is TGTCCCAGCAGCCGAGCTAGCGGGGTTGCCTACGAGCAGTACTTC.

As to this clonotype: Germline and junction disagree at one end, which may indicate a read error. V is TRBV4-1 and J is TRBJ1-1, with unresolved D. Germline V lookup: CDR1 MGHRA, CDR2 YSYEKL. This CDR3 has 13 residues. This CDR3 is CAGSLAVNTEAFF. In nucleotides, the CDR3 is TGCGCCGGCAGCCTCGCGGTGAACACTGAAGCTTTCTTT.